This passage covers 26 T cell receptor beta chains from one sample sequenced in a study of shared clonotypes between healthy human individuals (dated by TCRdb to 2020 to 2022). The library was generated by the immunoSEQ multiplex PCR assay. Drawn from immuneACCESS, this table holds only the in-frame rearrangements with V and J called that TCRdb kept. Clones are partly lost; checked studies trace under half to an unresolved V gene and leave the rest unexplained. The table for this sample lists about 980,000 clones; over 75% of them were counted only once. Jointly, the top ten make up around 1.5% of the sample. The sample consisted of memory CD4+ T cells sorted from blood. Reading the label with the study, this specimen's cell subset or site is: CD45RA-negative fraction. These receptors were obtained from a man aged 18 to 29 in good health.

In DNA form, the CDR3 reads TGCGCCAGCAGCTTGGAGGTCGCCGGGGGCTACACCTTC. Its protein product is CASSLEVAGGYTF. The chain joins TRBV4-1 to TRBJ1-2; D not resolved. The germline gives CDR1 MGHRA, CDR2 YSYEKL. The CDR3 is made up of 13 amino acids. Trimming took off 5 bases at V and 8 bases at J, with 15 bases between the two ends.

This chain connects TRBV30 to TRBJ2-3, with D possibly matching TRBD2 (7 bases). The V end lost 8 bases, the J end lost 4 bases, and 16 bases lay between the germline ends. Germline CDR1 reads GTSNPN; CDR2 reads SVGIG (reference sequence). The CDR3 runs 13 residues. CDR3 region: CARGAKGADTQYF. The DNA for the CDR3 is TGTGCCCGGGGGGCCAAGGGAGCAGATACGCAGTATTTT.

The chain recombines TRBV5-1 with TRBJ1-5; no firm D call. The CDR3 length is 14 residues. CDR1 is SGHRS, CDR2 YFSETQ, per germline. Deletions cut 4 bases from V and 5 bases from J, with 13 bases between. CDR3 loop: CASSPQMGDQPQHF. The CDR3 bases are TGCGCCAGCAGCCCCCAAATGGGAGATCAGCCCCAGCATTTT.

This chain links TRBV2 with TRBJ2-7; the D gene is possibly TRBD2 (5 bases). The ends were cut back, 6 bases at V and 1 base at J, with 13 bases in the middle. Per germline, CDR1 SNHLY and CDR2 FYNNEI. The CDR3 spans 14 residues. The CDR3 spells CASRRETGSYEQYF. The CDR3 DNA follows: TGTGCCAGCAGGAGGGAGACTGGATCCTACGAGCAGTACTTC.

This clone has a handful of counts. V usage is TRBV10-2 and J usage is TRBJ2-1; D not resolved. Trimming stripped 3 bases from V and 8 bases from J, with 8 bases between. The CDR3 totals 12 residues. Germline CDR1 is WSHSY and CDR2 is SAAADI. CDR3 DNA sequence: TGCGCCAGCAGTGACCCTGGACATGAGCAGTTCTTC. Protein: CASSDPGHEQFF.

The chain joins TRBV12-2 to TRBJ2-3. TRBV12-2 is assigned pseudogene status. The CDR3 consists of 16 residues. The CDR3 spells CASRAGGGSSADTQYF. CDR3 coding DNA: TGTGCAAGTCGCGCAGGAGGGGGGAGTAGTGCAGATACGCAGTATTTT.

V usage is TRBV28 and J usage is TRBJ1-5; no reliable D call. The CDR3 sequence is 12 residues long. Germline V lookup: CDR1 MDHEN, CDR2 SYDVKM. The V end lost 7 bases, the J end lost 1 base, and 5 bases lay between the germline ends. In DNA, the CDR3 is TGTGCCAGCAACTGGAGCAATCAGCCCCAGCATTTT. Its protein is CASNWSNQPQHF.

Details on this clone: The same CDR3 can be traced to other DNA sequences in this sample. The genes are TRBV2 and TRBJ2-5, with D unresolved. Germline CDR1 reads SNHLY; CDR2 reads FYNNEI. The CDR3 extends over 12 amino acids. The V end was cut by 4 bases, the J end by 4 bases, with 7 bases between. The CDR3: CASSGRGETQYF. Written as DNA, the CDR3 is TGTGCCAGCAGTGGCAGAGGAGAGACCCAGTACTTC.

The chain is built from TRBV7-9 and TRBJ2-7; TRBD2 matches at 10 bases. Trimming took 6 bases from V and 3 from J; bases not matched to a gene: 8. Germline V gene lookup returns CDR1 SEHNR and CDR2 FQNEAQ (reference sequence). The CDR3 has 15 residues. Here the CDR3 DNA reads TGTGCCAGCAGTACTAAGCGGGAGGGCCGCTACGAGCAGTACTTC. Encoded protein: CASSTKREGRYEQYF.

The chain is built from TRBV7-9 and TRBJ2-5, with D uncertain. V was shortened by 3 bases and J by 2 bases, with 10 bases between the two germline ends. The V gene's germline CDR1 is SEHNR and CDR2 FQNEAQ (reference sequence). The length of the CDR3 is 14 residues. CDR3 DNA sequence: TGTGCCAGCAGCTTCAGGACCGAACAAGAGACCCAGTACTTC. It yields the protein CASSFRTEQETQYF.

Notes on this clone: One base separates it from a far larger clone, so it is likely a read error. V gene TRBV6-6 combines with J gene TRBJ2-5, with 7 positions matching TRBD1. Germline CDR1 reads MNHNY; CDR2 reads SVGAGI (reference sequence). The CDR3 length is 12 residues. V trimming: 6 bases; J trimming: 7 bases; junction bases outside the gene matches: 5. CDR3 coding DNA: TGTGCCAGCAGCCCAGGGGGTGGGACCCAGTACTTC. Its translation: CASSPGGGTQYF.

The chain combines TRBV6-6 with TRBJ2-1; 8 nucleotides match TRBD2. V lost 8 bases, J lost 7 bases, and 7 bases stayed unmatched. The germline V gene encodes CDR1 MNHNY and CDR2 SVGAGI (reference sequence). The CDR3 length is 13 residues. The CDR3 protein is CASSPGGVNEQFF. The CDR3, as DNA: TGTGCCAGCTCCCCCGGGGGGGTAAATGAGCAGTTCTTC.

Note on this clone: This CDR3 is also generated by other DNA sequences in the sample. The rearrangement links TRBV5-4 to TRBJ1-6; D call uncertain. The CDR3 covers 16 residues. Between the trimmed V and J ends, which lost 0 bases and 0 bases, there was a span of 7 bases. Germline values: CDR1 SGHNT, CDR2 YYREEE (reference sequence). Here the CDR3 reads CASSLAGSSYNSPLHF. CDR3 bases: TGTGCCAGCAGCTTGGCCGGGAGCTCCTATAATTCACCCCTCCACTTT.

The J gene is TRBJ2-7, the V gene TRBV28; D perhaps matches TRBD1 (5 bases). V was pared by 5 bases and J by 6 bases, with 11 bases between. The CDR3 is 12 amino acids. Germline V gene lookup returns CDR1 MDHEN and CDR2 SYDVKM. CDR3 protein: CASSPQGPEQYF. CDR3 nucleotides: TGTGCCAGCAGTCCTCAGGGTCCCGAGCAGTACTTC. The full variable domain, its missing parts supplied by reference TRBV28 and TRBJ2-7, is DVKVTQSSRYLVKRTGEKVFLECVQDMDHENMFWYRQDPGLGLRLIYFSYDVKMKEKGDIPEGYSVSREKKERFSLILESASTNQTSMYLCASSPQGPEQYFGPGTRLTVT.

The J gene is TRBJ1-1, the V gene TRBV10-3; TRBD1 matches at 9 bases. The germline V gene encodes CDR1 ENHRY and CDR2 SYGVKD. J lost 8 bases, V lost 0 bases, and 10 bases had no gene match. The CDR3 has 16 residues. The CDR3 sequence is CAISESTGGGLREAFF. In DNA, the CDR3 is TGTGCCATCAGTGAGTCGACAGGGGGGGGTTTAAGGGAAGCTTTCTTT.

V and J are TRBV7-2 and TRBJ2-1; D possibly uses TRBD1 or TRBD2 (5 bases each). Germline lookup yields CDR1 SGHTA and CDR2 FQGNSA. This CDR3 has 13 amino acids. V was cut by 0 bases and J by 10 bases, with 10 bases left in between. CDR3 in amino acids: CASSLAGAGEQFF. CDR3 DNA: TGTGCCAGCAGCTTAGCTGGGGCGGGCGAGCAGTTCTTC.

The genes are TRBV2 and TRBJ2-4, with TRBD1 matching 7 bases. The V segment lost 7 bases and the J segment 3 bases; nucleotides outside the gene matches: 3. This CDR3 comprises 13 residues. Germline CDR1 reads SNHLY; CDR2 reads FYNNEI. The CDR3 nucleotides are TGTGCCAGCACTCGGGACAGCAAAAACATTCAGTACTTC. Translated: CASTRDSKNIQYF.

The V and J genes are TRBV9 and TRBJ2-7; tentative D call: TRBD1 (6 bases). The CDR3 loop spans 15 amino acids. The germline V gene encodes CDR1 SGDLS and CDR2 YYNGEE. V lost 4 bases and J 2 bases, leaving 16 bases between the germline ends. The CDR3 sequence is CASSPQGLSTYEQYF. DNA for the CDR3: TGTGCCAGCAGCCCCCAGGGGCTCAGCACCTACGAGCAGTACTTC.

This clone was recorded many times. The CDR3: CASSLSVGNSPLHF. CDR3 bases: TGTGCCAGCAGTTTATCGGTAGGGAATTCACCCCTCCACTTT. This chain connects TRBV27 to TRBJ1-6; D unresolved. The V and J ends lost 0 bases and 7 bases respectively, with 7 bases between them. This CDR3 has 14 residues. CDR1 is MNHEY and CDR2 is SMNVEV in the germline V gene (reference sequence).

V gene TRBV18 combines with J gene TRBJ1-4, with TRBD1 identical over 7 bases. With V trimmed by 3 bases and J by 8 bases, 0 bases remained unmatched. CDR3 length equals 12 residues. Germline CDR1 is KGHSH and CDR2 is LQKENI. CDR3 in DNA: TGTGCCAGCTCACCGGACAGGGAAAAACTGTTTTTT. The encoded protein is CASSPDREKLFF.

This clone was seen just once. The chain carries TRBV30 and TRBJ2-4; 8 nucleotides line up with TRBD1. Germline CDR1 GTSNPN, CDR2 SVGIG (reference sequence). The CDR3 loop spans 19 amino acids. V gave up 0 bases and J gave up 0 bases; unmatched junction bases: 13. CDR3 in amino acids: CAWSVLSRGRVGAKNIQYF. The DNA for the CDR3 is TGTGCCTGGAGTGTACTAAGCAGGGGGCGGGTTGGAGCCAAAAACATTCAGTACTTC.

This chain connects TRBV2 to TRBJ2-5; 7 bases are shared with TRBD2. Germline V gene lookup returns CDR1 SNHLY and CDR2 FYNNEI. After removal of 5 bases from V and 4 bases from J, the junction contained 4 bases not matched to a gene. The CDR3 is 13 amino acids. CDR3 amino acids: CASSYLAGETQYF. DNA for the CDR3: TGTGCCAGCAGTTACTTAGCGGGAGAGACCCAGTACTTC. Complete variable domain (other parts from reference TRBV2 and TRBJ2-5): EPEVTQTPSHQVTQMGQEVILRCVPISNHLYFYWYRQILGQKVEFLVSFYNNEISEKSEIFDDQFSVERPDGSNFTLKIRSTKLEDSAMYFCASSYLAGETQYFGPGTRLLVL.

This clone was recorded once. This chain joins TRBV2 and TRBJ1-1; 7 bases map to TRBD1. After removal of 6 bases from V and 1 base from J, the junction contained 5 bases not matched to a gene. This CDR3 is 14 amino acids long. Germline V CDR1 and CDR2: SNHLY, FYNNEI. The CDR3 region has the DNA TGTGCCAGCAGGGGGGACAGTCGGAACACTGAAGCTTTCTTT. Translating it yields CASRGDSRNTEAFF.

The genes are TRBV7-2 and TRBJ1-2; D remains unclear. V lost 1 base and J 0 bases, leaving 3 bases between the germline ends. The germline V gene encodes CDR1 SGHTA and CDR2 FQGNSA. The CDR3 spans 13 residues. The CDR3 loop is CASSLETNYGYTF. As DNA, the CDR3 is TGTGCCAGCAGCTTAGAAACTAACTATGGCTACACCTTC.

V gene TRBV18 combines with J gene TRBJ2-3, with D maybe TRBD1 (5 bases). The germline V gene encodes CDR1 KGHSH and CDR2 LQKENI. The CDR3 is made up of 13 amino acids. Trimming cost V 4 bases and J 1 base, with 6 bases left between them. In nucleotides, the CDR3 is TGTGCCAGCTCACTAGGGGGCACAGATACGCAGTATTTT. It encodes CASSLGGTDTQYF.

CDR3 sequence: CASTPGATYEQYF. DNA of the CDR3: TGTGCCAGCACCCCGGGGGCAACCTACGAGCAGTACTTC. V and J are TRBV6-5 and TRBJ2-7, with D tentatively TRBD1 or TRBD2 (6 bases each). Trimming shortened V by 7 bases and J by 2 bases, and 12 bases separated the two germline ends. Germline CDR1 is MNHEY and CDR2 is SVGAGI. The CDR3 has 13 amino acids.